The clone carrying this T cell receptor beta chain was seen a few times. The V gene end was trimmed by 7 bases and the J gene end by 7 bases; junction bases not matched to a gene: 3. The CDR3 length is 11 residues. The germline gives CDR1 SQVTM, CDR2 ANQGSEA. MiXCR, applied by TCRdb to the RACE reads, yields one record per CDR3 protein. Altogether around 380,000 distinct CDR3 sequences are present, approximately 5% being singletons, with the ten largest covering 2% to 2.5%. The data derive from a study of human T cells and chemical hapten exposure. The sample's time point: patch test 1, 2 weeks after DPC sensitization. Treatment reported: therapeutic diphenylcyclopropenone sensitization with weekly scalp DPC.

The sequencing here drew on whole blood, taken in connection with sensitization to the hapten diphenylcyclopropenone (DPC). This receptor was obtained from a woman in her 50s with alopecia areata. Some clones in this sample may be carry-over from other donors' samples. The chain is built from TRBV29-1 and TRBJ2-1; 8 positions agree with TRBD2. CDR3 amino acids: CSAGGVNEQFF. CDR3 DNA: TGCAGCGCGGGAGGGGTAAATGAGCAGTTCTTC.